Listed below are T cell receptor beta chains from one sample, sequenced in a study of T cell changes during pregnancy in multiple sclerosis. Data came from immunoSEQ multiplex PCR; TCRdb stores just in-frame clones and leaves some out. The profile shows around 44,000 clones, about 87% of them singletons. The material sequenced was CD4+ T cells from peripheral blood mononuclear cells, taken in the second trimester of pregnancy. The receptors stem from a female donor with multiple sclerosis, enrolled in a pregnancy study. The CDR3 runs from the conserved cysteine through the conserved F or W. D genes are given only for firm matches. Expanded clones get a size class; other rows say once, few or many, or leave the size out.

v_gene	abundance	d_gene	j_gene	CDR3nt	CDR3aa
TRBV19	-	TRBD1	TRBJ2-7	TGTGCCAGTAGTCCCCGGACAGGGGGCGTGTACGAGCAGTACTTC	CASSPRTGGVYEQYF
TRBV9	-	-	TRBJ2-1	TGTGCCAGCAGCGTAGAGAGGGCCTATGAGCAGTTCTTC	CASSVERAYEQFF
TRBV28	-	-	TRBJ2-5	TGTGCCAGCAGTTTAGCAGGGGAGACCCAGTACTTC	CASSLAGETQYF
TRBV7-9	-	TRBD1	TRBJ2-7	TGTGCCAGCAGTTTTACAGGGGGAACCTACGAGCAGTACTTC	CASSFTGGTYEQYF
TRBV10-3	-	-	TRBJ1-2	TGTGCCATCAGTAAAGCCAACGACTATGGCTACACCTTC	CAISKANDYGYTF
TRBV18	-	-	TRBJ1-1	TGTGCCAGCTCACAAGCCAGGACAGAGAACACTGAAGCTTTCTTT	CASSQARTENTEAFF
TRBV11-1	-	TRBD1	TRBJ2-7	TGTGCCAGCAGCTTAGCAGCGACAGGGTCCGACGAGCAGTACTTC	CASSLAATGSDEQYF
TRBV28	-	TRBD2	TRBJ2-3	TGTGCCAGCAGCCAGGGAGGGGCTGGTACGCAGTATTTT	CASSQGGAGTQYF
TRBV18	-	TRBD1	TRBJ1-1	TGTGCCAGCGTAAGGGGGACAGGGGGGTACACTGAAGCTTTCTTT	CASVRGTGGYTEAFF
TRBV29-1	-	-	TRBJ2-1	TGCAGCGTTCTAAGGGAGAGCTCCTACAATGAGCAGTTCTTC	CSVLRESSYNEQFF
TRBV7-9	-	-	TRBJ2-1	TGTGCCAGCAGCCTACTCTTAGCGGAAACCTCCTACAATGAGCAGTTCTTC	CASSLLLAETSYNEQFF
TRBV6-6	-	TRBD2	TRBJ2-7	TGTGCCAGCAGTTACTCTTGGGCTAGCGGGAGTGTGCAGTACTTC	CASSYSWASGSVQYF
TRBV10-3	-	-	TRBJ2-2	TGTGCCATCAGCCTAGAAACGAACACCGGGGAGCTGTTTTTT	CAISLETNTGELFF
TRBV19	-	-	TRBJ1-1	TGTGCCAGTAGTATTGGGCAGTCGACCTGGGAAGCTTTCTTT	CASSIGQSTWEAFF
TRBV6-6	-	TRBD1	TRBJ1-2	TGTGCCAGCAGCCTGACAGGGGTTCGCTACACCTTC	CASSLTGVRYTF
TRBV6-4	-	TRBD1	TRBJ2-3	TGTGCCAGCAGAAAGACAGGGTCCGATACGCAGTATTTT	CASRKTGSDTQYF
TRBV21-1	-	-	TRBJ2-7	TGTGCCAGCAGCGATCTTGCGGAGCCCGGGGCCTACGAGCAGTACTTC	CASSDLAEPGAYEQYF
TRBV28	-	-	TRBJ1-1	TGTGCCAGCCACAGATTGAACACTGAAGCTTTCTTT	CASHRLNTEAFF
TRBV9	once	TRBD2	TRBJ2-2	TGTGCCAGCAGCCTGACTAGCGGACACACCGGGGAGCTGTTTTTT	CASSLTSGHTGELFF
TRBV6-1	-	-	TRBJ1-4	TGTGCCAGCAGGGAAGGTGGAGCGGGAGAAAAACTGTTTTTT	CASREGGAGEKLFF
TRBV2	-	-	TRBJ2-3	TGTGCCAGCAATCCTAACACAGATACGCAGTATTTT	CASNPNTDTQYF
TRBV20-1	-	-	TRBJ2-7	TGCAGTGCTCTCGGGGGATACGAGCAGTACTTC	CSALGGYEQYF
TRBV28	-	-	TRBJ1-1	TGTGCCAGCAGTTTAGCTATACGGAACACTGAAGCTTTCTTT	CASSLAIRNTEAFF
TRBV11-2	-	-	TRBJ2-3	TGTGCCAGCAGCCCTCCTTTCTATGGGCCCACAGATACGCAGTATTTT	CASSPPFYGPTDTQYF
TRBV7-9	-	-	TRBJ1-2	TGTGCCAGCAGCTTAGAGGGCAGGGACTACTATGGCTACACCTTC	CASSLEGRDYYGYTF
TRBV5-5	-	-	TRBJ1-2	TGTGCCAGCAGCTTGTCAGGGAAAGCTAACTATGGCTACACCTTC	CASSLSGKANYGYTF
TRBV12-2	-	-	TRBJ1-2	TGTGCAAGTCGCTTAGAACAGGGTAGCTATGGCTACACCTTC	CASRLEQGSYGYTF
TRBV5-1	-	TRBD1	TRBJ2-2	TGCGCCAGCAGCTTACAGGGGGCGAACACCGGGGAGCTGTTTTTT	CASSLQGANTGELFF
TRBV5-8	-	TRBD1	TRBJ1-2	TGTGCCAGCACCGGACAGGGGATCTCCACCTTC	CASTGQGISTF
TRBV30	-	-	TRBJ1-4	TGTGCCTGGAGTGTAGCGGAAAAACTGTTTTTT	CAWSVAEKLFF